This T cell receptor beta chain was observed in a study of post-analysis software for immune sequencing data. Unique molecular identifiers were present in the TCR beta cDNA libraries. Roughly 500,000 cDNA molecules were obtained per 1 to 10 million input T cells. In TCRdb, the PCR reads were re-called with MiXCR into one record per CDR3 protein. The table records fewer than 850,000 distinct CDR3 sequences, under 60% of them present only once. Study conclusions and caveats: Controls significantly exceeded multiple sclerosis patients in normalized Chao1 diversity. Patients showed TRBV5-6, TRBV5-1 and TRBV20-1 among several TRBV segments more frequent than in controls. Samples prepared in the same batch strongly co-clustered by F measure.

CDR1 and CDR2 (germline): ENHRY, SYGVKD. J gave up 7 bases and V 9 bases, and 4 bases lay outside the gene matches. This CDR3 is 12 amino acids long. Notes on this clonotype: What it binds is not known.

Material: blood. The chain carries TRBV10-3 and TRBJ1-2, with TRBD1 identical over 11 bases. The TCR comes from a girl aged 5 to 17 with multiple sclerosis. This CDR3 is CAIGQGALGYTF. The CDR3 DNA follows: TGTGCCATTGGACAGGGGGCGCTTGGCTACACCTTC.